This T cell receptor beta chain came from a study of cytomegalovirus exposure and HLA in healthy donors. The wider study: Early on, a data release was issued that held about 85 million unique TCRs from HLA-typed donors.

The germline V gene encodes CDR1 SGHTA and CDR2 FQGNSA. This CDR3 has 13 residues. Trimming shortened V by 4 bases and J by 3 bases, and 9 bases separated the two germline ends. PCR used 60 Vbeta primers and 13 Jbeta primers. Measured with immunoSEQ multiplex PCR; TCRdb has only the in-frame clones, and not every one. This table has about 76,000 clones, around 80% appearing once. The chain carries TRBV7-2 and TRBJ1-1; no firm D call. What was sequenced was PBMCs. The clonotype comes from a man aged 25-45 years in good health and CMV-seronegative. CDR3 bases: TGTGCCAGCAGCTACCTACGGGACACTGAAGCTTTCTTT. It codes for CASSYLRDTEAFF.